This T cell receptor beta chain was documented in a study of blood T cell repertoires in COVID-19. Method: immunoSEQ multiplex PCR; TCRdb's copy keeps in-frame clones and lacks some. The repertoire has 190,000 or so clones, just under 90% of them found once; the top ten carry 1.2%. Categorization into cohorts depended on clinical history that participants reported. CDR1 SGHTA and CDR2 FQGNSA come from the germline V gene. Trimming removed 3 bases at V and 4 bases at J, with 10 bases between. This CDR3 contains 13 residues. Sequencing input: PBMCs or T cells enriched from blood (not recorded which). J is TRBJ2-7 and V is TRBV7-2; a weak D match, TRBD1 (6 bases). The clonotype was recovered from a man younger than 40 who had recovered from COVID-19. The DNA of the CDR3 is TGTGCCAGCAGCTTCGGGACAATATACGAGCAGTACTTC. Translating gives CASSFGTIYEQYF.